The 17 T cell receptor beta chains given below trace back to one sample, sequenced in a study of blood T cell repertoires in COVID-19. The method was immunoSEQ multiplex PCR; TCRdb's version includes in-frame clones alone and lacks a portion of them. Here the sample spans around 150,000 clones, less than 85% being singletons. Material for sequencing was peripheral blood. All receptors derive from a woman between 40 and 50 years old with COVID-19, enrolled during active disease.

This chain uses TRBV5-1 with TRBJ2-3; TRBD1 aligns across 7 bases. The V and J ends lost 5 bases and 6 bases, in that order; junction bases with no gene match: 12. CDR3 length: 15 residues. CDR1 is SGHRS and CDR2 is YFSETQ in the germline V gene. CDR3 DNA: TGCGCCAGCAGACTAGACAGGGTTCGGGTCGATACGCAGTATTTT. Protein product: CASRLDRVRVDTQYF.

The rearrangement uses TRBV18 and TRBJ1-2; 7 bases align to TRBD1. V lost 6 bases and J lost 3; bases outside the gene matches: 4. CDR1 and CDR2 from the germline V gene are KGHSH and LQKENI. CDR3 length: 13 residues. The CDR3 is CASSPDRDYGYTF. The CDR3 DNA reads as TGTGCCAGCTCGCCAGACAGGGACTATGGCTACACCTTC.

The chain uses TRBV11-2 and TRBJ2-2; D may be TRBD1 (6 bases). The CDR3 consists of 16 residues. The germline gives CDR1 SGHAT, CDR2 FQNNGV. V lost 8 bases to trimming and J lost 0 bases, with 16 bases between them. CDR3 sequence: CASQGSDSSNTGELFF. The CDR3, as DNA: TGTGCCAGCCAGGGGAGTGACAGCTCGAACACCGGGGAGCTGTTTTTT.

The chain is built from TRBV19 and TRBJ2-5, with TRBD1 matching over 9 bases. The CDR3 has 15 amino acids. V gave up 6 bases and J gave up 4 bases; unmatched junction bases: 9. Germline V gene sequence: CDR1 LNHDA, CDR2 SQIVND (reference sequence). In nucleotides, the CDR3 is TGTGCCAGTAGCCCCCGGGGGACAGGGATAGAGACCCAGTACTTC. Its translation is CASSPRGTGIETQYF.

The rearrangement joins TRBV7-2 to TRBJ2-2; D may be TRBD1 (6 bases). Trimming stripped 1 base from V and 5 bases from J, with 11 bases between. Germline V lookup: CDR1 SGHTA, CDR2 FQGNSA. The CDR3 totals 15 residues. The CDR3 nucleotides read TGTGCCAGCAGCTTAGACAGGGTTATTACCGGGGAGCTGTTTTTT. It encodes CASSLDRVITGELFF.

V and J are TRBV28 and TRBJ2-5; D is ambiguous. The length of the CDR3 is 12 residues. The germline V gene has CDR1 MDHEN and CDR2 SYDVKM. Trimming left V 8 bases short and J 2 bases short, with 9 bases between. CDR3 protein: CASQQIQETQYF. DNA for the CDR3: TGTGCCAGCCAACAGATTCAAGAGACCCAGTACTTC.

The chain couples TRBV5-4 to TRBJ1-3; 7 bases are a match to TRBD1. Germline V gene data show CDR1 as SGHNT and CDR2 as YYREEE (reference sequence). The V segment lost 4 bases and the J segment 2 bases; nucleotides outside the gene matches: 9. The CDR3 runs to 16 residues. This CDR3 reads CASSAQGNLAGNTIYF. The DNA for the CDR3 is TGTGCCAGCAGCGCACAGGGGAATCTGGCTGGAAACACCATATATTTT.

Written as DNA, the CDR3 is TGTGCCAGTAGTGAACAGGGGTTAGGTGAAGCTTTCTTT. As protein: CASSEQGLGEAFF. The chain employs TRBV19 and TRBJ1-1; 7 bases fit TRBD1. Unmatched junction bases numbered 7, after V lost 5 bases and J lost 7 bases. This CDR3 spans 13 amino acids. Germline V lookup: CDR1 LNHDA, CDR2 SQIVND (reference sequence).

The CDR3 reads CASSLYQGANTGELFF. DNA for the CDR3: TGCGCCAGCAGCTTGTACCAGGGGGCAAACACCGGGGAGCTGTTTTTT. The rearrangement uses TRBV5-1 and TRBJ2-2; 8 positions match TRBD1. Germline CDR1 reads SGHRS; CDR2 reads YFSETQ. V shed 1 base, J shed 2 bases, and the junction held 4 bases outside the gene matches. The CDR3 runs to 16 residues.

CDR3 protein: CASSTGYEQYF. CDR3 coding DNA: TGTGCCAGCAGTACCGGCTACGAGCAGTACTTC. The rearrangement links TRBV12-3 or TRBV12-4 to TRBJ2-7; D is ambiguous. The CDR3 totals 11 residues. Trimming cost V 5 bases and J 3 bases, with 5 bases left between them.

The chain uses TRBV7-2 and TRBJ2-5; TRBD2 aligns across 14 bases. From germline, CDR1 is SGHTA and CDR2 FQGNSA. With 5 bases clipped from V and 5 bases from J, the junction kept 10 bases outside the gene matches. The CDR3 has 17 amino acids. Written as DNA, the CDR3 is TGTGCCAGCAGCCCATTAAGACTAGCGGGGGGGATGGAGACCCAGTACTTC. It specifies CASSPLRLAGGMETQYF.

The chain has TRBV7-9 and TRBJ1-5, with unresolved D. Germline CDR1 reads SEHNR; CDR2 reads FQNEAQ (reference sequence). The CDR3 runs to 14 residues. Trimming stripped 7 bases from V and 1 base from J, with 11 bases between. CDR3 sequence: CASNTPGSNQPQHF. DNA for the CDR3: TGTGCCAGCAACACCCCCGGGAGCAATCAGCCCCAGCATTTT.

This clone was recorded a few times. This sequence joins TRBV5-1 and TRBJ2-3; no clear D gene. The ends were cut back, 2 bases at V and 2 bases at J, with 9 bases in the middle. Germline V CDR1 and CDR2: SGHRS, YFSETQ. This CDR3 contains 14 residues. The CDR3, as DNA: TGCGCCAGCAGCTTTGCAACTATCACAGATACGCAGTATTTT. This gives the protein CASSFATITDTQYF.

In the case of this clone: Other nucleotide sequences from this sample produce the same CDR3. The chain employs TRBV3-1 (or the pseudogene TRBV3-2) and TRBJ2-1; TRBD2 is a possible D gene (6 bases). CDR3 length: 13 amino acids. Germline-derived CDR1 and CDR2 are LGHDT and YNNKEL (reference sequence). The ends were cut back, 0 bases at V and 7 bases at J, with 7 bases in the middle. The CDR3, as DNA: TGTGCCAGCAGCCAAGATCGGGGGAATGAGCAGTTCTTC. Amino acid sequence: CASSQDRGNEQFF.

This chain joins TRBV18 and TRBJ2-7, with D possibly being TRBD1 (6 bases). Looked up from germline, CDR1 is KGHSH and CDR2 is LQKENI. The CDR3 loop spans 13 amino acids. V lost 2 bases and J lost 4, with 9 bases in between. CDR3 loop: CASSPLGAYEQYV. CDR3 nucleotide sequence: TGTGCCAGCTCACCATTGGGGGCTTACGAGCAGTACGTC.

The V call is TRBV27, the J call TRBJ2-2; D uncertain. Germline-derived CDR1 and CDR2 are MNHEY and SMNVEV (reference sequence). This CDR3 spans 14 amino acids. V was cut by 3 bases and J by 0 bases, with 5 bases left in between. The CDR3 sequence is CASSFRANTGELFF. The CDR3 DNA reads as TGTGCCAGCAGTTTTAGAGCGAACACCGGGGAGCTGTTTTTT.

The rearrangement links TRBV19 to TRBJ2-2, with D maybe TRBD2 (5 bases). Germline V gene sequence: CDR1 LNHDA, CDR2 SQIVND (reference sequence). Trimming left V 6 bases short and J 3 bases short, with 17 bases between. This CDR3 has 16 amino acids. CDR3 sequence (DNA): TGTGCCAGTAGCCTTTCTGTCAGGACTTACACCGGGGAGCTGTTTTTT. As protein: CASSLSVRTYTGELFF.